The clone carrying this T cell receptor (beta chain) was counted a few times. MiXCR, applied by TCRdb to the 5' RACE reads, yields one record per CDR3 protein. The sample lists hundreds of thousands of distinct CDR3 sequences, roughly an eighth occurring once. These data belong to a study of T-cell memory formation after mild COVID-19. The germline gives CDR1 SGHTA, CDR2 FQGNSA. The CDR3 spans 15 residues. Trimming cost V 2 bases and J 5 bases; bases outside gene matches: 4. The sequencing sample was made of PBMCs or a T cell subset sorted from them (not recorded which). The V call is TRBV7-2, the J call TRBJ1-5, with 9 nucleotides matching TRBD1. The sequence was obtained from a man in his late teens or twenties who had mild COVID-19 (a few samples of this study predate the infection). Cell type and time point are not known. The CDR3 nucleotides read TGTGCCAGCAGCTTAATTTGGACAGGGGATCAGCCCCAGCATTTT. Protein product: CASSLIWTGDQPQHF.